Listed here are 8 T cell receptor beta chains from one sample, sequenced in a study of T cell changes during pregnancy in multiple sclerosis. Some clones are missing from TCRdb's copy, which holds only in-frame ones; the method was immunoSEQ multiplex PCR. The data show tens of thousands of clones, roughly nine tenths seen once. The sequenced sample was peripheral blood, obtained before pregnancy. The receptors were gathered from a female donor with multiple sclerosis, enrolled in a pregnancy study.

The CDR3 coding sequence is TGTGCTAGTCAAAGTTCAGGGCAGAATTCCTATAATTCACCCCTCCACTTT. Translation: CASQSSGQNSYNSPLHF. V usage is TRBV12-5 and J usage is TRBJ1-6, with D tentatively TRBD1 (5 bases). The CDR3 is 17 amino acids. Germline V gives CDR1 LGHNT, CDR2 FRNRAP. V was trimmed by 8 bases and J by 1 base, leaving 18 bases between them.

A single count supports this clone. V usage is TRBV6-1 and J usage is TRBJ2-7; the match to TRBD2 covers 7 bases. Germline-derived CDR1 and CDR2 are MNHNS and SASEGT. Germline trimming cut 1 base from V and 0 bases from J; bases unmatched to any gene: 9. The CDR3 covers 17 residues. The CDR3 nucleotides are TGTGCCAGCAGTGAAGGGGGGGGTTATTACAGCTCCTACGAGCAGTACTTC. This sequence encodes CASSEGGGYYSSYEQYF.

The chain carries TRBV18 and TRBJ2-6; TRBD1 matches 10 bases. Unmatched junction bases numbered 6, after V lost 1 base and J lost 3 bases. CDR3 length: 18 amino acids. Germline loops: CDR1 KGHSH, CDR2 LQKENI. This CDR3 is CASSPLRQGAVGANVLTF. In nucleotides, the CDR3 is TGTGCCAGCTCACCACTGAGACAGGGGGCGGTTGGGGCCAACGTCCTGACTTTC.

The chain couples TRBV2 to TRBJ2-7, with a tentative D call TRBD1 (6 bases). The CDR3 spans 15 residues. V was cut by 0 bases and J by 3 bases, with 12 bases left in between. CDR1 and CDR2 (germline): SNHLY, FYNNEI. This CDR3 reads CASSEALLGGYEQYF. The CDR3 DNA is TGTGCCAGCAGTGAAGCTTTGCTAGGGGGCTACGAGCAGTACTTC.

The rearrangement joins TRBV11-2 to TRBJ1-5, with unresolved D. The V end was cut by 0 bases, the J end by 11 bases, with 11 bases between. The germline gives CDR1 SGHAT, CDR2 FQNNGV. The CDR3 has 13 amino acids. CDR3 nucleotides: TGTGCCAGCAGCTTAGACCCCGGGGAGGCCCAGCATTTT. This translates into CASSLDPGEAQHF.

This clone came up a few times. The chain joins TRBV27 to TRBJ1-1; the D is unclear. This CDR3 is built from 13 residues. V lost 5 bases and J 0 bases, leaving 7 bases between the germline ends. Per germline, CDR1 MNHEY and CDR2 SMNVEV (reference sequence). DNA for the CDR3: TGTGCCAGCAGTAAGAGCTTGAACACTGAAGCTTTCTTT. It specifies CASSKSLNTEAFF.

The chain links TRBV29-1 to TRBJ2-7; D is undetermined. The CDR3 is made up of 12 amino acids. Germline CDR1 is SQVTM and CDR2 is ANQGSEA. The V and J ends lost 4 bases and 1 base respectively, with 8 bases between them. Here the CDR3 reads CSVGSRSYEQYF. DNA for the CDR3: TGCAGCGTTGGAAGCAGGTCCTACGAGCAGTACTTC.

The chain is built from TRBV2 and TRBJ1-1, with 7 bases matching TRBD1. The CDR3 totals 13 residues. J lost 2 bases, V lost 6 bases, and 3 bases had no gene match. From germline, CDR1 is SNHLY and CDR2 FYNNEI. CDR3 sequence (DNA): TGTGCCAGCAGAGACAGGGCTAACACTGAAGCTTTCTTT. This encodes CASRDRANTEAFF.